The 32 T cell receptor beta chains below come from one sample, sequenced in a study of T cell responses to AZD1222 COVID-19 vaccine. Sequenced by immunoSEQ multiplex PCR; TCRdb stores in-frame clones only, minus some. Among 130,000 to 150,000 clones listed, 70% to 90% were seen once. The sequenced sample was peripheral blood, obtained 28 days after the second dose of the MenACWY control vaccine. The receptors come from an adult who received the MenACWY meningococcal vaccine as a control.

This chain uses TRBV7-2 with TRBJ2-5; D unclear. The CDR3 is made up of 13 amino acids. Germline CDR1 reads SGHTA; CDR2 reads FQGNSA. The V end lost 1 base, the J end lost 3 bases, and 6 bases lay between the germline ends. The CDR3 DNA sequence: TGTGCCAGCAGCTTAGTTGTCAAAGAGACCCAGTACTTC. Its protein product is CASSLVVKETQYF.

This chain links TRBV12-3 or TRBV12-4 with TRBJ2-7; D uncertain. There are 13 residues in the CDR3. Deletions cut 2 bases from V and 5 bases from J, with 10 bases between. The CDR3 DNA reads TGTGCCAGCAGTTTAATGGTTTCCCACGAGCAGTACTTC. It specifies CASSLMVSHEQYF.

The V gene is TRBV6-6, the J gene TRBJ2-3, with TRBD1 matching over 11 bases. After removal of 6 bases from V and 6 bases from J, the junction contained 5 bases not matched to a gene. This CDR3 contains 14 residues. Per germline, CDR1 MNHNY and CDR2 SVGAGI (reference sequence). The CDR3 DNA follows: TGTGCCAGCAGCACCGGGACAGGGGGGGATACGCAGTATTTT. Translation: CASSTGTGGDTQYF.

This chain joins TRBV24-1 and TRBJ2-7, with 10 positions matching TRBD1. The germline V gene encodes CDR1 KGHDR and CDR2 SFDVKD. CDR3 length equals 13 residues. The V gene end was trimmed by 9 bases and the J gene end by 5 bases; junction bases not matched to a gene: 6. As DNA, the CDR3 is TGTGCCACCCGAGGACAGGGGGTCGACGAGCAGTACTTC. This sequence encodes CATRGQGVDEQYF.

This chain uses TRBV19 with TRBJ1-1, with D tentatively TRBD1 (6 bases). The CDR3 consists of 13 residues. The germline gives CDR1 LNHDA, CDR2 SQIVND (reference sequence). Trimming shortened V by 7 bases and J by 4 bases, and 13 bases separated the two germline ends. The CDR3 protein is CASMAGVSTEAFF. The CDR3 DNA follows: TGTGCCAGTATGGCAGGGGTAAGCACTGAAGCTTTCTTT.

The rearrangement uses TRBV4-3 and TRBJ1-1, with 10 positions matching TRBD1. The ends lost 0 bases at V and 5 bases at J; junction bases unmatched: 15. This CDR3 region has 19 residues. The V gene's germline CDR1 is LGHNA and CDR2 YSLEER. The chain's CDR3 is CASSQDRGETGGARTEAFF. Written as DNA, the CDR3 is TGCGCCAGCAGCCAAGATCGGGGTGAGACAGGGGGCGCGAGGACTGAAGCTTTCTTT.

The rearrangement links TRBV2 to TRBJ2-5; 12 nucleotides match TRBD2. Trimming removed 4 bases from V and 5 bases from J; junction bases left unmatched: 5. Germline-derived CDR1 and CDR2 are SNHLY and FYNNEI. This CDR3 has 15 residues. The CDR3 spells CASSGTSGTEETQYF. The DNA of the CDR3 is TGTGCCAGCAGTGGGACTAGCGGGACGGAGGAGACCCAGTACTTC.

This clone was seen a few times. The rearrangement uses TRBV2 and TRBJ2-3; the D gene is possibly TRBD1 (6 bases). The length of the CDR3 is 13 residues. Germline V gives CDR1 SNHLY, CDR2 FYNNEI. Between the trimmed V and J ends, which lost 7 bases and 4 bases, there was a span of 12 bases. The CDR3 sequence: CASKLTGADTQYF. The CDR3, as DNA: TGTGCCAGCAAGCTGACAGGCGCAGATACGCAGTATTTT. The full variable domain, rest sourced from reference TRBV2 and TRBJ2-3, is EPEVTQTPSHQVTQMGQEVILRCVPISNHLYFYWYRQILGQKVEFLVSFYNNEISEKSEIFDDQFSVERPDGSNFTLKIRSTKLEDSAMYFCASKLTGADTQYFGPGTRLTVL.

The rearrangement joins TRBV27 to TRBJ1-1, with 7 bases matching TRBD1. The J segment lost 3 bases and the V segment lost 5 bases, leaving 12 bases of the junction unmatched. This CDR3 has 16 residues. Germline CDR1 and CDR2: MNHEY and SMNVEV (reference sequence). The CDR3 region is CASSPNRGASDTEAFF. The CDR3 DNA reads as TGTGCCAGCAGTCCAAACAGGGGCGCATCTGACACTGAAGCTTTCTTT.

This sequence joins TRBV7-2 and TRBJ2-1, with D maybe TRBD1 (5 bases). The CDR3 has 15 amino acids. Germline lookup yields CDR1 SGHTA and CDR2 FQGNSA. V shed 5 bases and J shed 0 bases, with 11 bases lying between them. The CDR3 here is CASSARQSSYNEQFF. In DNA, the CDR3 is TGTGCCAGCAGCGCCAGACAGAGCTCCTACAATGAGCAGTTCTTC.

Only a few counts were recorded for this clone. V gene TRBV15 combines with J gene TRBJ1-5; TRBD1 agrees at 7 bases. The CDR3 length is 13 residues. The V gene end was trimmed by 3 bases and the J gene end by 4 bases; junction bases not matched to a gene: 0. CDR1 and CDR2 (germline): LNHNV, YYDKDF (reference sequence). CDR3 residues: CATSRDRNQPQHF. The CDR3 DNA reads TGTGCCACCAGCAGGGACAGGAATCAGCCCCAGCATTTT.

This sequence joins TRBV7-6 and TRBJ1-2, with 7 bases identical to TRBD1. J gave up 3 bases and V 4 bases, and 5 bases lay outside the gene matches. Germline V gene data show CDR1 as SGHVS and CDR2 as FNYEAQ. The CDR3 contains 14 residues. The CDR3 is CASSSGTAHYGYTF. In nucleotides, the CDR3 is TGTGCCAGCAGCTCCGGGACAGCTCACTATGGCTACACCTTC. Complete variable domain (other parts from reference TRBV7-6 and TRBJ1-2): GAGVSQSPRYKVTKRGQDVALRCDPISGHVSLYWYRQALGQGPEFLTYFNYEAQQDKSGLPNDRFSAERPEGSISTLTIQRTEQRDSAMYRCASSSGTAHYGYTFGSGTRLTVV.

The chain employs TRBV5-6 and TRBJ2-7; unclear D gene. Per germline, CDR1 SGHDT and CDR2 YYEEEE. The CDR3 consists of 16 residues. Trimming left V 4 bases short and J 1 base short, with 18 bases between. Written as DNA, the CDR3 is TGTGCCAGCAGCCAGTCGATCGTCTGGGGATCCTACGAGCAGTACTTC. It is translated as CASSQSIVWGSYEQYF.

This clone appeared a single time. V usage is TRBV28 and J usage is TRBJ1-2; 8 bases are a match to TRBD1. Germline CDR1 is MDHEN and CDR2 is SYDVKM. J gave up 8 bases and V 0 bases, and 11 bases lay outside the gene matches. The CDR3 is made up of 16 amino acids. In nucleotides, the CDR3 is TGTGCCAGCAGTTTATGGGGGACAGGTGCCTTGAGAGGCTACACCTTC. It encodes CASSLWGTGALRGYTF.

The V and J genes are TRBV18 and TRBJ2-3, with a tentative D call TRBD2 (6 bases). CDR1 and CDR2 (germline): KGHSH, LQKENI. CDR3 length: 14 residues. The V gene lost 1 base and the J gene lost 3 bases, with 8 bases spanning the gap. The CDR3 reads CASSPLAETDTQYF. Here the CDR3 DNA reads TGTGCCAGCTCACCACTAGCGGAGACAGATACGCAGTATTTT.

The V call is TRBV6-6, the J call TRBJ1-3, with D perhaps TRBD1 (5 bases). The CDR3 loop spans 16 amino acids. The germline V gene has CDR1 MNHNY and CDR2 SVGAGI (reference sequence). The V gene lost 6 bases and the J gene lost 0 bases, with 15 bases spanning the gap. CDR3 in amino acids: CASSPSRRGSGNTIYF. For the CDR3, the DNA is TGTGCCAGCAGCCCCTCTAGGAGGGGCTCTGGAAACACCATATATTTT.

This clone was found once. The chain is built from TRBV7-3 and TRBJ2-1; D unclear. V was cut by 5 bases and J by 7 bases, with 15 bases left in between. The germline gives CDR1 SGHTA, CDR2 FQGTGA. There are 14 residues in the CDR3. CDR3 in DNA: TGTGCCAGCAGCGTAAACCCGTCCTTAAATGAGCAGTTCTTC. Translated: CASSVNPSLNEQFF.

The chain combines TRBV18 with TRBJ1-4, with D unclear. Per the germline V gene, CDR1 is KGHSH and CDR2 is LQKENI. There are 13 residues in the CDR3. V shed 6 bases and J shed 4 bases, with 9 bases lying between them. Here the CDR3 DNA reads TGTGCCAGCTCCCCAGGTCTTAATGAAAAACTGTTTTTT. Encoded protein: CASSPGLNEKLFF.

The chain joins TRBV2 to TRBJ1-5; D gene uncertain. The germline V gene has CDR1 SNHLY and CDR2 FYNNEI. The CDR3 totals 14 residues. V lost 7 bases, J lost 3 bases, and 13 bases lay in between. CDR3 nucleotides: TGTGCCAGCAAGTTAGGGCTCTTCAATCAGCCCCAGCATTTT. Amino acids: CASKLGLFNQPQHF.

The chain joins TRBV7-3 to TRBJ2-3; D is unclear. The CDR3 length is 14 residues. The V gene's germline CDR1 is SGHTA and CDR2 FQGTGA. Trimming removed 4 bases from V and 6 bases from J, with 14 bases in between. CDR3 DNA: TGTGCCAGCAGCTCGAACCGTGGTGGTGATACGCAGTATTTT. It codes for CASSSNRGGDTQYF.

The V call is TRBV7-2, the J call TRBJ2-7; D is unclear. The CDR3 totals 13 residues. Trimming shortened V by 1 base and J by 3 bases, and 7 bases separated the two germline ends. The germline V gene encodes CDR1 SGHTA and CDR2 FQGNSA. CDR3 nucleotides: TGTGCCAGCAGCTTAGAACCCCGCTACGAGCAGTACTTC. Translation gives CASSLEPRYEQYF.

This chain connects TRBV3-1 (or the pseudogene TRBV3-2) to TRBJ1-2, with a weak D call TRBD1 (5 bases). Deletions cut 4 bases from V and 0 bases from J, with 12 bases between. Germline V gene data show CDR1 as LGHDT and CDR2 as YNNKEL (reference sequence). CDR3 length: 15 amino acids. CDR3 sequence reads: CASSREGPANYGYTF. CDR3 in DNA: TGTGCCAGCAGCCGGGAGGGACCAGCTAACTATGGCTACACCTTC.

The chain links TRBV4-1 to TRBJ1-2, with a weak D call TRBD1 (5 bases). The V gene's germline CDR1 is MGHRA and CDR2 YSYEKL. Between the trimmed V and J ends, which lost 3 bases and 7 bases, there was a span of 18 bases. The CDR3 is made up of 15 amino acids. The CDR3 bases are TGCGCCAGCAGCCATCCCAACGGGGCCAGGGCTGGCTACACCTTC. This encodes CASSHPNGARAGYTF.

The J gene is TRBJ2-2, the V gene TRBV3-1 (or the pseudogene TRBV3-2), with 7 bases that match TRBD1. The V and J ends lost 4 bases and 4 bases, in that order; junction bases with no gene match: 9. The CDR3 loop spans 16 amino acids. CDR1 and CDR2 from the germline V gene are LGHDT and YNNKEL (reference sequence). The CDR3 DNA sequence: TGTGCCAGCAGCCTCCTCAGCACAGGGGCCACCGGGGAGCTGTTTTTT. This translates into CASSLLSTGATGELFF.

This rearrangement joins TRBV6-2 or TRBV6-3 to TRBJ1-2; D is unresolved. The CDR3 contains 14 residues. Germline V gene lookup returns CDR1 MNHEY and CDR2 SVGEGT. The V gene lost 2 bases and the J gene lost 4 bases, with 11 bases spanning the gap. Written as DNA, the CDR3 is TGTGCCAGCAGTTACGGGTACGGCGGCTATGGCTACACCTTC. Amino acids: CASSYGYGGYGYTF.

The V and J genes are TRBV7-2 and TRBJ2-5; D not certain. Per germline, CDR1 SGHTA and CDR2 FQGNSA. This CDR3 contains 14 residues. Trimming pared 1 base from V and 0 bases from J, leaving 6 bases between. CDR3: CASSLGAYQETQYF. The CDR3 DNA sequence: TGTGCCAGCAGCTTAGGAGCTTACCAAGAGACCCAGTACTTC.

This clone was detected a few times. The CDR3 coding sequence is TGTGCCAGCAGCAGGGGAAACAATCAGCCCCAGCATTTT. Its protein is CASSRGNNQPQHF. The rearrangement joins TRBV6-4 to TRBJ1-5, with D possibly matching TRBD1 (6 bases). Germline loops: CDR1 MRHNA, CDR2 SNTAGT. The V end lost 6 bases, the J end lost 3 bases, and 9 bases lay between the germline ends. The CDR3 has 13 amino acids.

The CDR3 bases are TGTGCCAGCAGCGTAGGATTAGGGACAGGCTACGAGCAGTACTTC. Protein product: CASSVGLGTGYEQYF. This chain links TRBV9 with TRBJ2-7; 8 bases align to TRBD1. V lost 0 bases and J lost 3; bases outside the gene matches: 5. CDR3 length: 15 residues. The germline gives CDR1 SGDLS, CDR2 YYNGEE. Together with reference TRBV9 and TRBJ2-7, the CDR3 gives the full variable domain: DSGVTQTPKHLITATGQRVTLRCSPRSGDLSVYWYQQSLDQGLQFLIQYYNGEERAKGNILERFSAQQFPDLHSELNLSSLELGDSALYFCASSVGLGTGYEQYFGPGTRLTVT.

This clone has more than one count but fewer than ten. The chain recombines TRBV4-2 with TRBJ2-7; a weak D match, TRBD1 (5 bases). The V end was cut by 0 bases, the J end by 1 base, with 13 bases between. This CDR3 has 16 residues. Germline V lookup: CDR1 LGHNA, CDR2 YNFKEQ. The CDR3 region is CASSQDRQTPSYEQYF. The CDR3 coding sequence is TGTGCCAGCAGCCAAGATCGACAGACCCCGTCCTACGAGCAGTACTTC.

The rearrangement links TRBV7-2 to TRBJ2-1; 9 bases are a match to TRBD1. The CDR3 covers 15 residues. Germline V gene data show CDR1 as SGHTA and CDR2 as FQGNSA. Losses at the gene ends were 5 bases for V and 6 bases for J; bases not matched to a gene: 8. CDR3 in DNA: TGTGCCAGCAGCCGCCCTGGACAGGGGCGCAATGAGCAGTTCTTC. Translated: CASSRPGQGRNEQFF.

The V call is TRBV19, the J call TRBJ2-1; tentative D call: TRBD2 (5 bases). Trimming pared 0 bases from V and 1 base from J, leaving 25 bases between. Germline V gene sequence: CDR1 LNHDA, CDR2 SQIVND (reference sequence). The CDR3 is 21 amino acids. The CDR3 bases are TGTGCCAGTAGTATAGATGGGATGGTAGGAGGTTGGTTAGTTTCCTACAATGAGCAGTTCTTC. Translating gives CASSIDGMVGGWLVSYNEQFF.

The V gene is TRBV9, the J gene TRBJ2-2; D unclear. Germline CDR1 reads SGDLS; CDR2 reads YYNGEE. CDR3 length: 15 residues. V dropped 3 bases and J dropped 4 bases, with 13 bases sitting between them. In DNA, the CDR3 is TGTGCCAGCAGCGCCTGGACCGAACTCACCGGGGAGCTGTTTTTT. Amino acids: CASSAWTELTGELFF.